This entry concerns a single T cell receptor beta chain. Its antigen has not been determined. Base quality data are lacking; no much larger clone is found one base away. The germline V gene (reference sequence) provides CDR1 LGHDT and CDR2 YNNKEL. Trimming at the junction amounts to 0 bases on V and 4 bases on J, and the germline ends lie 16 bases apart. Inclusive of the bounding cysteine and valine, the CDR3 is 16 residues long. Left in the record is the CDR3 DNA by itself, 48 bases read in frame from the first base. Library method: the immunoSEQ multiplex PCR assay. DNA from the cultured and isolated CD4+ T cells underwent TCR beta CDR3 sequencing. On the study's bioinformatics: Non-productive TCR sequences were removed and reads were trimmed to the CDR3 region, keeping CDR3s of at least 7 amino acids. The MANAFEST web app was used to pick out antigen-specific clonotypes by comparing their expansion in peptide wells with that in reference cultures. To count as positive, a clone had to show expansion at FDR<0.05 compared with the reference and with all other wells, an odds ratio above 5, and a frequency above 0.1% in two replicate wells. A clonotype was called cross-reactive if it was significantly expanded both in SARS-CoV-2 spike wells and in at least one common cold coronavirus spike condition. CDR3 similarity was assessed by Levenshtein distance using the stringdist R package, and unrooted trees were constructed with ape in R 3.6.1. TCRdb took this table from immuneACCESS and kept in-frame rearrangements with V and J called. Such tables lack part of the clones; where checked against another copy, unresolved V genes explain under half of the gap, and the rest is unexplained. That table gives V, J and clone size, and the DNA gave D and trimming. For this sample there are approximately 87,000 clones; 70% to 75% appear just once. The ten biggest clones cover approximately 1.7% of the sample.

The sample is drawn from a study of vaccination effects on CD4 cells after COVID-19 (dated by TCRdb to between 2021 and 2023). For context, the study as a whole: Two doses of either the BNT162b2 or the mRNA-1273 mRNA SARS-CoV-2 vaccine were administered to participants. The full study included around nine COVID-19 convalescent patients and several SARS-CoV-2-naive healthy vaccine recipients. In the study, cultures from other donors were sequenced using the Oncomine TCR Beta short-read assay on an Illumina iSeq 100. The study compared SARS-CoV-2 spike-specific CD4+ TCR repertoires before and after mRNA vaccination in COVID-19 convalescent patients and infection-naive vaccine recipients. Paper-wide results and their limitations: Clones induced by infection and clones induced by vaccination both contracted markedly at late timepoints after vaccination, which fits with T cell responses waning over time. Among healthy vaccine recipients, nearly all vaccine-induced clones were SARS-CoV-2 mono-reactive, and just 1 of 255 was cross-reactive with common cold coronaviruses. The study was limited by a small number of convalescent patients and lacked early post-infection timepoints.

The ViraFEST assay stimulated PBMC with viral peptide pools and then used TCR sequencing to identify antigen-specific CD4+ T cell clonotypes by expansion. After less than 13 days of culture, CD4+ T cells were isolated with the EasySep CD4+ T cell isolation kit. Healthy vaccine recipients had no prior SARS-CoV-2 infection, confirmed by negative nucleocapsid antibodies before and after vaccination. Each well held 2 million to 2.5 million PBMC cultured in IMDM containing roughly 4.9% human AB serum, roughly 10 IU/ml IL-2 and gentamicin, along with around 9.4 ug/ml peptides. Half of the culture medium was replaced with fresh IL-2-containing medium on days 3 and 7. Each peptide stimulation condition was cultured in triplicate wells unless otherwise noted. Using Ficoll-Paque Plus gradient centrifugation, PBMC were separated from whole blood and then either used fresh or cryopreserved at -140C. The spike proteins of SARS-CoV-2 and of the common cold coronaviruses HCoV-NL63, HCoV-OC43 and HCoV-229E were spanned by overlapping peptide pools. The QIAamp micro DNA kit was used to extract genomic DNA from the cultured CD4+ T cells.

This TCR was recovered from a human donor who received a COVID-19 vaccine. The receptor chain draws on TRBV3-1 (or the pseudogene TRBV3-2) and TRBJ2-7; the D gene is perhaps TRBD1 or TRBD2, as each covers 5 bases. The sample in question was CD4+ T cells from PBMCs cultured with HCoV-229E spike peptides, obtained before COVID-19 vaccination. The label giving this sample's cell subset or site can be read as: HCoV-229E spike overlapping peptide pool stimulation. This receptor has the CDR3 CASSQELGTGRYEQYV. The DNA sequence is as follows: TGTGCCAGCAGCCAAGAGTTGGGGACGGGGAGATACGAGCAGTACGTC.